Reported below is one T cell receptor beta chain. This clone's antigen is unknown. The record has no base qualities; no much larger clone is one base away. TCRbeta CDR3 regions were amplified from genomic DNA by means of the immunoSEQ Assay, a bias-controlled multiplex PCR. The published analysis was carried out like this. The number of nucleated cells in each sample was estimated from the amplification of reference gene primers within the assay. Sequence reads were collapsed and filtered to measure the absolute abundance of every unique TCRbeta CDR3 rearrangement. For each sample, productive Simpson clonality was calculated by taking the square root of Simpson's diversity index across productive rearrangements. Entries here come from immuneACCESS through TCRdb and include only in-frame sequences with V and J called. Some clones fail to appear in such tables; in the studies checked, an unresolved V gene covers under half of the shortfall, and the cause of the remainder is unknown. That table furnishes V, J and clone size, whereas the DNA furnished D and trimming. This sample lists 340,000 or so clones; roughly 85% were detected once. The ten most abundant clones make up 4% to 5.5% of the sample.

From the cysteine through the phenylalanine, the CDR3 covers 11 amino acids. Only CDR3 DNA is held: 33 bases, read in frame from base 1. Based on the germline V gene (reference sequence), the CDR1 and CDR2 sequences are SEHNR and FQNEAQ. V is clipped by 5 bases and J by 12 bases, and the sequence between their germline boundaries is 11 bases long. This sample stems from a study of blood T cell repertoires in COVID-19 (dated by TCRdb to 2019 to 2021). Concerning the study at large: The collaborator samples originated in the United States, Italy and Spain and spanned the acute and convalescent phases of COVID-19. Sample metadata almost always included a de-identified subject ID, COVID-19 status, age in years and sex. The prospective study material was composed of cDNA or gDNA derived from T cells, B-cell-depleted T cells, or PBMCs. Subjects who had been exposed to COVID-19, were actively infected with it, or had recovered from it provided the deeply sampled blood TCRbeta repertoires that made up the dataset. Samples came from the ongoing ImmuneRACE study (first 160 participants) plus 1,254 subjects from 6 global collaborators. Where HLA class I and class II types were available, the types were taken from metadata supplied by the sample provider, not from assay-based typing. The repertoires were made available in a free public database intended to serve as a resource for research on the immune response to SARS-CoV-2. What the work shows at the level of the full study, not this receptor alone: How much clinical and demographic metadata was included differed by source and by participant, and the metadata was provided uncurated.

Enrolling through a virtual design, the prospective study's participants ranged in age from roughly 18 to 89 years and lived across roughly 24 United States geographic areas. In the prospective study, cohorts were assigned on the basis of participant-reported clinical history obtained from a screening survey and a study questionnaire. In the prospective study, whole blood, serum and a nasopharyngeal or oropharyngeal swab were collected from each participant by mobile phlebotomists. Participants in the prospective study had the option to provide additional blood draws and questionnaires over a roughly 2-month period. Blood samples from the prospective study were shipped frozen or at room temperature prior to DNA extraction.

The V gene is TRBV7-9 and the J gene is TRBJ2-1; TRBD1 is a weak D gene call, 6 bases matching. Sequenced sample: PBMCs or T cells enriched from blood (not recorded which). The receptor was isolated from a middle-aged woman with acute COVID-19. CDR3 reads: CASSPGTSQFF. The sequenced DNA: TGTGCCAGCAGCCCTGGGACATCGCAGTTCTTC.